The rows below give T cell receptor beta chains drawn from one sample of a study of T-cell memory formation after mild COVID-19. TCRdb called the 5' RACE reads again in MiXCR, with one record for every CDR3 protein. The table includes hundreds of thousands of distinct CDR3 sequences, roughly 18% detected once. The sequenced material came from PBMCs or a T cell subset sorted from them (not recorded which). The receptor set was obtained from an adult woman who had mild COVID-19 (a few samples of this study predate the infection). Cell type and time point are not known. Each CDR3 is given with its conserved first and last residue. The D gene is left open where the match is weak. Only some rows state a clone size, as once, few, many or a class for expanded clones.

V gene	J gene	clone size	D gene	CDR3 protein	CDR3 DNA
TRBV24-1	TRBJ2-1	few	TRBD2	CATRGVAGVNEQFF	TGTGCCACCAGGGGAGTAGCGGGAGTTAATGAGCAGTTCTTC
TRBV5-5	TRBJ2-4	-	TRBD2	CASSLEGLAGGDIQYF	TGTGCCAGCAGCTTGGAGGGGCTAGCGGGGGGAGACATTCAGTACTTC
TRBV7-8	TRBJ2-1	-	TRBD2	CASILAGLQGEQFF	TGTGCCAGTATTCTAGCGGGACTACAAGGGGAGCAGTTCTTC
TRBV9	TRBJ2-1	few	-	CASSDGTGLYNEQFF	TGTGCCAGCAGCGACGGAACAGGGTTATACAATGAGCAGTTCTTC
TRBV7-9	TRBJ2-7	few	TRBD1	CASSRPGDRPYEQYF	TGTGCCAGCAGCCGACCGGGGGACAGGCCCTACGAGCAGTACTTC
TRBV7-8	TRBJ2-4	few	-	CASSFRAAKNIQYF	TGTGCCAGCAGCTTCAGGGCGGCCAAAAACATTCAGTACTTC
TRBV20-1	TRBJ2-7	few	-	CSASRAHEQYF	TGCAGTGCTAGCAGGGCCCACGAGCAGTACTTC
TRBV7-2	TRBJ2-1	many	-	CASSFGRTSAEQFF	TGTGCCAGCAGCTTTGGTAGGACAAGCGCTGAGCAGTTCTTC
TRBV7-8	TRBJ2-7	few	-	CASSFFAGANEQYF	TGTGCCAGCAGCTTTTTCGCGGGGGCTAACGAGCAGTACTTC
TRBV15	TRBJ2-7	-	-	CATSLTPTGTLIPYEQYF	TGTGCCACCAGCCTGACTCCCACCGGGACATTGATCCCCTACGAGCAGTACTTC
TRBV21-1	TRBJ2-7	-	-	CASSNPTGYYEQYF	TGTGCCAGCAGCAACCCCACGGGCTACTACGAGCAGTACTTC
TRBV20-1	TRBJ2-7	-	-	CSARASRLGYEQYF	TGCAGTGCTAGAGCCTCTAGACTAGGCTACGAGCAGTACTTC
TRBV24-1	TRBJ2-3	many	-	CATRAQGSTDTQYF	TGTGCCACCAGAGCGCAGGGTTCCACAGATACGCAGTATTTT
TRBV20-1	TRBJ1-5	-	-	CSAPEGPNQPQHF	TGCAGTGCTCCCGAGGGGCCCAATCAGCCCCAGCATTTT
TRBV6-5	TRBJ2-7	-	-	CASSLTTEYEQYF	TGTGCCAGCAGTCTAACCACCGAGTACGAGCAGTACTTC
TRBV25-1	TRBJ2-5	-	-	CASSHGKETQYF	TGTGCCAGCAGTCACGGGAAAGAGACCCAGTACTTC
TRBV13	TRBJ2-2	-	-	CASSLDDTGELFF	TGTGCCAGCAGCTTAGACGACACCGGGGAGCTGTTTTTT
TRBV7-2	TRBJ2-7	-	TRBD2	CASSLASQRGNEQYF	TGTGCCAGCAGCTTAGCATCCCAGCGGGGGAACGAGCAGTACTTC
TRBV7-8	TRBJ2-2	-	TRBD2	CASSFSGKGGELFF	TGTGCCAGCAGCTTTAGCGGGAAGGGCGGGGAGCTGTTTTTT
TRBV6-5	TRBJ2-1	few	-	CASSYMGTGAPHNEQFF	TGTGCCAGCAGTTACATGGGGACGGGAGCCCCACACAATGAGCAGTTCTTC
TRBV20-1	TRBJ2-1	-	-	CSARDLVQRGRALGEQFF	TGCAGTGCTAGAGATCTGGTCCAAAGGGGGAGGGCCCTCGGGGAGCAGTTCTTC
TRBV15	TRBJ1-2	few	-	CATSRDLATTYGYTF	TGTGCCACCAGCAGAGATCTCGCCACAACCTATGGCTACACCTTC
TRBV7-9	TRBJ2-2	many	-	CASKGLSNTGELFF	TGTGCCAGCAAGGGACTTTCGAACACCGGGGAGCTGTTTTTT
TRBV5-1	TRBJ2-5	few	-	CASSLIPSQETQYF	TGCGCCAGCAGCTTGATCCCGTCGCAAGAGACCCAGTACTTC
TRBV7-9	TRBJ1-1	-	-	CASIDMNTEAFF	TGTGCCAGTATAGACATGAACACTGAAGCTTTCTTT
TRBV25-1	TRBJ2-5	many	-	CASSRAGPQETQYF	TGTGCCAGCAGTCGCGCAGGGCCCCAAGAGACCCAGTACTTC
TRBV12-3/TRBV12-4	TRBJ1-3	few	-	CASTRGMSGNTIYF	TGTGCCAGCACCCGGGGGATGAGCGGAAACACCATATATTTT
TRBV10-3	TRBJ1-1	few	-	CAIRPENTEAFF	TGTGCCATCAGACCAGAGAACACTGAAGCTTTCTTT
TRBV7-9	TRBJ1-2	few	-	CASSLGDGRTVNYGYTF	TGTGCCAGCAGCTTAGGGGACGGGCGGACGGTTAACTATGGCTACACCTTC
TRBV12-3/TRBV12-4	TRBJ1-1	few	-	CASSLGVAFF	TGTGCCAGCAGTTTGGGGGTAGCTTTCTTT
TRBV7-9	TRBJ2-7	-	-	CASSPHVVNPYEQYF	TGTGCCAGCAGCCCCCACGTGGTGAACCCCTACGAGCAGTACTTC
TRBV11-2	TRBJ1-1	-	-	CASSLGLRTEAFF	TGTGCCAGCAGCTTAGGCCTTAGGACTGAAGCTTTCTTT
TRBV24-1	TRBJ2-3	-	TRBD2	CATSEPEGTNTDTQYF	TGTGCCACCAGTGAACCCGAGGGGACTAACACAGATACGCAGTATTTT
TRBV7-9	TRBJ1-1	-	-	CASSLGITEAFF	TGTGCCAGCAGCTTGGGGATCACTGAAGCTTTCTTT
TRBV7-6	TRBJ2-1	-	-	CASSLVRGSSYNEQFF	TGTGCCAGCAGCTTAGTCCGGGGTAGCTCCTACAATGAGCAGTTCTTC
TRBV6-5	TRBJ2-7	few	-	CASTFSNEQYF	TGTGCCAGCACTTTTTCCAACGAGCAGTACTTC
TRBV7-7	TRBJ2-3	-	-	CDSSLAGKPDTQYF	TGTGATAGCAGCTTAGCCGGGAAACCAGATACGCAGTATTTT
TRBV18	TRBJ2-7	few	-	CASSPPGRRPPYEQYF	TGTGCCAGCTCACCACCGGGGCGCAGACCGCCCTACGAGCAGTACTTC
TRBV9	TRBJ1-2	once	-	CASSVGWGDGYGYTF	TGTGCCAGCAGCGTAGGGTGGGGAGACGGGTATGGCTACACCTTC
TRBV4-1	TRBJ1-6	few	-	CASRETRENSPLHF	TGCGCCAGCAGGGAAACCAGGGAGAATTCACCCCTCCACTTT
TRBV29-1	TRBJ1-2	few	-	CSVGGDYGYTF	TGCAGCGTTGGTGGAGACTATGGCTACACCTTC
TRBV5-1	TRBJ2-7	many	TRBD1	CASSASTGTATYEQYF	TGCGCCAGCAGCGCTTCTACCGGGACAGCCACCTACGAGCAGTACTTC
TRBV4-1	TRBJ2-1	-	TRBD2	CASSQEPSGGANNEQFF	TGCGCCAGCAGCCAGGAACCTAGCGGGGGGGCTAACAATGAGCAGTTCTTC
TRBV5-1	TRBJ2-1	-	-	CATTRGDSSYNEQFF	TGCGCCACCACGCGGGGGGACAGCTCTTACAATGAGCAGTTCTTC
TRBV20-1	TRBJ2-1	-	TRBD1	CSATPGQYNEQFF	TGCAGTGCTACCCCGGGACAGTACAATGAGCAGTTCTTC
TRBV18	TRBJ2-7	-	-	CASSPRQISSYEQYF	TGTGCCAGCTCACCCCGACAGATTAGCTCCTACGAGCAGTACTTC
TRBV11-2	TRBJ2-3	few	-	CASSLVQPYPDTQYF	TGTGCCAGCAGCTTAGTTCAGCCGTACCCGGATACGCAGTATTTT
TRBV19	TRBJ1-1	once	-	CASSMGPYTEAFF	TGTGCCAGTAGTATGGGACCTTACACTGAAGCTTTCTTT
TRBV12-3/TRBV12-4	TRBJ1-2	-	-	CASRPDSYGYTF	TGTGCCAGCAGACCGGACAGCTATGGCTACACCTTC
TRBV25-1	TRBJ1-3	-	-	CASGGGPGSGNTIYF	TGTGCCAGCGGGGGTGGGCCCGGCTCTGGAAACACCATATATTTT
TRBV28	TRBJ2-1	-	TRBD2	CASSLPGLDLEQFF	TGTGCCAGCAGTCTCCCGGGACTAGACCTTGAGCAGTTCTTC
TRBV24-1	TRBJ2-3	-	TRBD2	CATSDISGGLQYF	TGTGCCACCAGTGATATTAGCGGGGGACTGCAGTATTTT
TRBV6-2/TRBV6-3	TRBJ2-2	few	-	CASSYKGYSNTGELFF	TGTGCCAGCAGTTACAAAGGATATTCGAACACCGGGGAGCTGTTTTTT
TRBV7-2	TRBJ2-7	-	TRBD1	CASSLQGGAYEQYF	TGTGCCAGCAGCTTACAAGGGGGCGCCTACGAGCAGTACTTC